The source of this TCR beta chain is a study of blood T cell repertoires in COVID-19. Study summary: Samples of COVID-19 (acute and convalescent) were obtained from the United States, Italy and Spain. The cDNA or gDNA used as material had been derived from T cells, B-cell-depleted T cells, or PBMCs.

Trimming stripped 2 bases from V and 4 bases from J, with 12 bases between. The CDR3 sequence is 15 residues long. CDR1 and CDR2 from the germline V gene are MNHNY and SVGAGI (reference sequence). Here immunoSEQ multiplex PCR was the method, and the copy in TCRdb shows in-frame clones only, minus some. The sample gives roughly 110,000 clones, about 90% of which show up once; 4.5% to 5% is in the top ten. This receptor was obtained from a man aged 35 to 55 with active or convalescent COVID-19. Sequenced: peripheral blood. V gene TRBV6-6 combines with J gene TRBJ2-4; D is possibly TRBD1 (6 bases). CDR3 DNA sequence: TGTGCCAGCAGTTACGGGGCAGGGGAAAAAAACATTCAGTACTTC. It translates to CASSYGAGEKNIQYF.